The clone carrying this T cell receptor beta chain was detected a few times. The target antigen is unknown. The CDR3 covers 14 residues. Germline assignment: CDR1 SGDLS and CDR2 YYNGEE. V was shortened by 0 bases and J by 3 bases, with 8 bases between the two germline ends. Every isolated RNA sample was fully reverse transcribed, so sequencing captured expressed TCRB transcripts. Some clones are missing from TCRdb's copy, which holds only in-frame ones; the method was immunoSEQ multiplex PCR. Of 500,000 to 850,000 clones in the sample, about an eighth were seen once. This sample is part of a study of beta chain features in type 1 diabetes. Study findings and constraints: A potential PCR bias toward shorter templates would be equal in patient and control samples. VDJ junctions in type 1 diabetes patients carried more deletions and fewer insertions. Significant though moderate, a shortening of TCRB CDR3s appeared in all four CD4+ subsets of Type 1 diabetes patients.

Stem cell-like memory, regulatory, central memory and naive CD4+ cells were sorted via CD45RO/CCR7/CD25/CD127/CD95/CD27. The specimen was naive CD4+ T cells from blood. This clonotype was obtained from a man aged 18 to 29 with type 1 diabetes. The chain joins TRBV9 to TRBJ2-3; D not resolved. As DNA, the CDR3 is TGTGCCAGCAGCGTAGATAGGGTAACAGATACGCAGTATTTT. The encoded protein is CASSVDRVTDTQYF.